Below, 6 T cell receptor beta chains from the same sample are listed, as sequenced in a study of CD8 T cells in ankylosing spondylitis. TCRdb itself ran the 5' RACE reads through MiXCR, one entry per CDR3 protein. The sample comprises around 330,000 distinct CDR3 sequences, roughly 12% of which are singletons, and about 10% rests with the top ten. The sequenced sample was blood, either unsorted or a sorted T cell fraction (not recorded which). The receptors come from a female donor with ankylosing spondylitis or in good health (not recorded which).

With respect to this clonotype: An end of the junction differs from the germline gene, which may be a read error. The chain couples TRBV5-1 to TRBJ2-7, with 11 nucleotides matching TRBD2. This CDR3 comprises 16 residues. CDR1 and CDR2 from the germline V gene are SGHRS and YFSETQ. Here the CDR3 DNA reads TGCACCAGCAGCTTGGATCCTAGCGGGGGGACCTACGAGCAGTACTTC. The encoded protein is CTSSLDPSGGTYEQYF.

This clonotype was seen ten or more times. The rearrangement links TRBV12-3 or TRBV12-4 to TRBJ1-5; D uncertain. This CDR3 contains 13 residues. V was pared by 6 bases and J by 4 bases, with 10 bases between. The CDR3 DNA follows: TGTGCCAGCAGGGGAATAACAAATCAGCCCCAGCATTTT. Its translation is CASRGITNQPQHF.

The chain joins TRBV10-2 to TRBJ2-3; 9 positions agree with TRBD2. Germline V CDR1 and CDR2: WSHSY, SAAADI. The CDR3 is made up of 15 amino acids. With V trimmed by 6 bases and J by 1 base, 5 bases remained unmatched. The DNA for the CDR3 is TGCGCCAGCAGAGCCCGACTAGCGGGCACAGATACGCAGTATTTT. Residues: CASRARLAGTDTQYF.

Ten or more counts support this clonotype. This chain connects TRBV5-8 to TRBJ2-1; D possibly corresponds to TRBD2 (6 bases). Germline V CDR1 and CDR2: SGHTS, YDEGEE. V was trimmed by 4 bases and J by 4 bases, leaving 12 bases between them. This CDR3 contains 14 residues. The CDR3 sequence: CASSTGTVYNEQFF. CDR3 coding DNA: TGTGCCAGCAGCACCGGGACTGTTTACAATGAGCAGTTCTTC.

The sample holds many counts of this clonotype. V usage is TRBV10-3 and J usage is TRBJ2-1; 7 bases are a match to TRBD2. This CDR3 region has 13 residues. The germline V gene encodes CDR1 ENHRY and CDR2 SYGVKD. With 4 bases clipped from V and 3 bases from J, the junction kept 0 bases outside the gene matches. The CDR3 protein is CAISGGGYNEQFF. CDR3 coding DNA: TGTGCCATCAGTGGGGGGGGCTACAATGAGCAGTTCTTC.

This clonotype was observed many times. The chain couples TRBV7-2 to TRBJ1-5; D is unresolved. Per the germline V gene, CDR1 is SGHTA and CDR2 is FQGNSA. The CDR3 has 15 residues. Trimming shortened V by 3 bases and J by 0 bases, and 9 bases separated the two germline ends. CDR3 region: CASSFMGTSNQPQHF. The DNA for the CDR3 is TGTGCCAGCAGCTTCATGGGCACTAGCAATCAGCCCCAGCATTTT.